These 11 T cell receptor beta chains share one sample of origin, sequenced in a study of shared clonotypes between healthy human individuals. TCRdb's copy holds only in-frame clones and misses some; the assay was immunoSEQ multiplex PCR. Of over a million clones in the sample, around 78% were seen once. The sample consisted of memory CD4+ T cells from PBMCs. Subset here: CD45RA-negative fraction. These receptors were obtained from a man aged 18 to 30 in good health. Some clones in this sample may be carry-over from other donors' samples.

The CDR3 reads CAISPGQSREPQHF. CDR3 nucleotide sequence: TGTGCCATCAGCCCGGGACAGTCTAGAGAGCCCCAGCATTTT. The chain links TRBV10-3 to TRBJ1-5; 7 nucleotides line up with TRBD1. There are 14 residues in the CDR3. With V trimmed by 6 bases and J by 8 bases, 10 bases remained unmatched. The V gene's germline CDR1 is ENHRY and CDR2 SYGVKD.

V is TRBV7-9 and J is TRBJ2-1; 7 bases fit TRBD2. CDR1 SEHNR and CDR2 FQNEAQ come from the germline V gene (reference sequence). The CDR3 consists of 19 residues. V was clipped by 5 bases and J by 4 bases; unmatched bases: 20. The CDR3 protein is CASSLTSEWVSRGYNEQFF. Written as DNA, the CDR3 is TGTGCCAGCAGCCTAACTTCAGAGTGGGTCTCGCGGGGGTACAATGAGCAGTTCTTC.

This clone has just one count. The chain employs TRBV30 and TRBJ2-7, with a tentative D call TRBD1 (6 bases). CDR3 length: 12 residues. The germline V and J ends were trimmed by 2 bases and 5 bases, with 10 bases remaining between them. Germline V gene lookup returns CDR1 GTSNPN and CDR2 SVGIG (reference sequence). The chain's CDR3 is CAWSPSGDEQYF. CDR3 sequence (DNA): TGTGCCTGGAGTCCTTCAGGGGACGAGCAGTACTTC.

This clone is a singleton in its sample. The genes are TRBV18 and TRBJ2-5; D call uncertain. Per germline, CDR1 KGHSH and CDR2 LQKENI. Trimming removed 0 bases from V and 2 bases from J, with 10 bases in between. This CDR3 region has 15 residues. The CDR3 bases are TGTGCCAGCTCACCACCAGGGAACCTTCAAGAGACCCAGTACTTC. It is translated as CASSPPGNLQETQYF.

The CDR3 loop is CASSQDFQGDNEQFF. DNA for the CDR3: TGCGCCAGCAGCCAAGACTTTCAGGGCGACAATGAGCAGTTCTTC. This rearrangement joins TRBV4-3 to TRBJ2-1; possibly TRBD1 for D (5 bases). The germline CDR1 and CDR2 sequences are LGHNA and YSLEER. This CDR3 has 15 residues. V shed 0 bases and J shed 5 bases, with 11 bases lying between them.

The chain recombines TRBV6-6 with TRBJ1-1; D is ambiguous. Germline V gives CDR1 MNHNY, CDR2 SVGAGI (reference sequence). V gave up 4 bases and J gave up 6 bases, with 18 bases separating them. The CDR3 is made up of 15 amino acids. The CDR3 bases are TGTGCCAGCAGTTTCGGTGGTTTTGGGCTTCCTGAAGCTTTCTTT. The encoded protein is CASSFGGFGLPEAFF.

The V call is TRBV5-7, the J call TRBJ1-2; D unclear. TRBV5-7 is labeled an ORF, and its function is uncertain. The CDR3 is 14 residues long. V gave up 1 base and J gave up 4 bases, with 11 bases separating them. The CDR3 here is CASSLYGGFYGYTF. CDR3 coding DNA: TGTGCCAGCAGCTTGTACGGCGGTTTCTATGGCTACACCTTC.

This clone was observed a handful of times. This chain uses TRBV5-4 with TRBJ2-5; 10 bases are shared with TRBD2. The J segment lost 5 bases and the V segment lost 1 base, leaving 8 bases of the junction unmatched. The CDR3 has 16 amino acids. Germline V gives CDR1 SGHNT, CDR2 YYREEE (reference sequence). The CDR3: CASSLPASGSLETQYF. The CDR3 DNA reads as TGTGCCAGCAGCTTGCCGGCTAGCGGGAGCCTGGAGACCCAGTACTTC.

V is TRBV6-1 and J is TRBJ2-5; 13 nucleotides agree with TRBD2. With V trimmed by 6 bases and J by 9 bases, 4 bases remained unmatched. CDR1 is MNHNS, CDR2 SASEGT, per germline. The CDR3 runs 13 residues. The DNA of the CDR3 is TGTGCCAGCAGGGGGACTAGCGGGGTGGCCCAGTACTTC. Translation: CASRGTSGVAQYF.

J is TRBJ1-1 and V is TRBV5-1; the D is unclear. This CDR3 has 14 residues. Germline loops: CDR1 SGHRS, CDR2 YFSETQ. Deletions cut 0 bases from V and 0 bases from J, with 6 bases between. The CDR3 protein is CASSLGIMNTEAFF. The CDR3 DNA is TGCGCCAGCAGCTTGGGGATCATGAACACTGAAGCTTTCTTT.

This sequence joins TRBV7-3 and TRBJ2-3; 9 nucleotides line up with TRBD2. The CDR3 is 16 residues long. Trimming at V came to 3 bases and at J to 3 bases, leaving 7 bases not matched to a gene. Germline CDR1 SGHTA, CDR2 FQGTGA. The CDR3 DNA reads as TGTGCCAGCAGCTTTCTTGCGGGAGGGAGGACAGATACGCAGTATTTT. Translated, it gives CASSFLAGGRTDTQYF.